This TCR beta chain was sequenced for a study of TIL therapy for anti-PD-1-resistant metastatic lung cancer. Across the study: Most patients had lung adenocarcinoma; a handful of tumors were EGFR-mutant, two ALK-rearranged; half smoked currently or formerly.

Germline assignment: CDR1 SNHLY and CDR2 FYNNEI. CDR3 length equals 13 residues. After removal of 6 bases from V and 8 bases from J, the junction contained 8 bases not matched to a gene. Time point given: pre-treatment sample, taken before nivolumab and TIL therapy. Enrollment ran from October 2017 to early 2020. The libraries were made with immunoSEQ v3. Libraries were sequenced to 2 million to 2.5 million read pairs (survey) or roughly 4.5-6 million (deep). Profiling relied on immunoSEQ multiplex PCR, and the TCRdb table lists in-frame clones only, not all of them. The sample yields about 43,000 clones, around three quarters seen once.

This receptor was obtained from a man between 65 and 79 years old with non-small cell lung cancer. Here the sequenced sample was blood, taken at baseline. The V call is TRBV2, the J call TRBJ1-2; 8 bases align to TRBD1. For the CDR3, the DNA is TGTGCCAGCAGCCTCACAGGGGGTCGCGGCTACACCTTC. Translation: CASSLTGGRGYTF.